This TCR beta chain was profiled in a study of CD8 T cells in ankylosing spondylitis. Regarding the study as a whole: Clones linked to disease were reported to show significant enrichment in matched ankylosing spondylitis synovial fluid.

Making use of molecular barcodes, quantitative 5'-RACE generated TCR beta libraries. TCRdb passed the 5' RACE reads through MiXCR, listing each CDR3 protein once. The sample lists approximately 130,000 distinct CDR3 sequences, roughly 10% seen once, with around 4.3% in the top ten. In germline, CDR1 is MNHEY, CDR2 SMNVEV (reference sequence). After removal of 5 bases from V and 1 base from J, the junction contained 7 bases not matched to a gene. The CDR3 sequence is 15 residues long. This clonotype appeared many times. The antigen is not known. Material for sequencing was blood, either unsorted or a sorted T cell fraction (not recorded which). The chain joins TRBV27 to TRBJ2-7; 8 positions match TRBD1. This TCR came from a female donor with ankylosing spondylitis or in good health (not recorded which). The CDR3 DNA reads TGTGCCAGCAGTAAACCGGGACAGGCATCCTACGAGCAGTACTTC. It codes for CASSKPGQASYEQYF.